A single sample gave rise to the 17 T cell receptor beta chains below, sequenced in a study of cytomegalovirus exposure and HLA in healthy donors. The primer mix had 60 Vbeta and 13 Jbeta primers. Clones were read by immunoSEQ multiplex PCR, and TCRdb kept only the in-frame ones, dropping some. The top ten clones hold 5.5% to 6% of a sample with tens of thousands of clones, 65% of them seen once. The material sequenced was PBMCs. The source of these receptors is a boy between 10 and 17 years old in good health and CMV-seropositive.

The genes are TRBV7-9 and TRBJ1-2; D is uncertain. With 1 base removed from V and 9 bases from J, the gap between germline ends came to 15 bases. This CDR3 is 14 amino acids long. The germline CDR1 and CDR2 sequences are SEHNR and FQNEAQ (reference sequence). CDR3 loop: CASSLGSAGMSYTF. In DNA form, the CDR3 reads TGTGCCAGCAGCTTAGGATCGGCGGGTATGAGCTACACCTTC.

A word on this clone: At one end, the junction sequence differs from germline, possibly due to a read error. As DNA, the CDR3 is TGTGCCAGCAGTGAAGGTTGGCAGGGGGAGTATTTT. Its translation is CASSEGWQGEYF. The chain couples TRBV2 to TRBJ1-5, with 7 bases matching TRBD1. Germline V lookup: CDR1 SNHLY, CDR2 FYNNEI. This CDR3 has 12 residues.

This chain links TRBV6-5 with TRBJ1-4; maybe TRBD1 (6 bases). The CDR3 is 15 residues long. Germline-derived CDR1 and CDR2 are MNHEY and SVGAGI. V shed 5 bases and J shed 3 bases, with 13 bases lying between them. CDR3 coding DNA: TGTGCCAGCAGTCGCGTGGCAGGGGCTAATGAAAAACTGTTTTTT. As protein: CASSRVAGANEKLFF.

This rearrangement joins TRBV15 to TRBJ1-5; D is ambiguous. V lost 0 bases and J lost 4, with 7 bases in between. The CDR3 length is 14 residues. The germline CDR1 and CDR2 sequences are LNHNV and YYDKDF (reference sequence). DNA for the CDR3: TGTGCCACCAGCAGAGAGGGAGGGAATCAGCCCCAGCATTTT. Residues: CATSREGGNQPQHF. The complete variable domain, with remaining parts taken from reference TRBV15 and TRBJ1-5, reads DAMVIQNPRYQVTQFGKPVTLSCSQTLNHNVMYWYQQKSSQAPKLLFHYYDKDFNNEADTPDNFQSRRPNTSFCFLDIRSPGLGDTAMYLCATSREGGNQPQHFGDGTRLSIL.

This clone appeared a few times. CDR3 in DNA: TGTGCCAGCAGCCAACCTAGGGGGCCCAACTATGGCTACACCTTC. Protein product: CASSQPRGPNYGYTF. The rearrangement joins TRBV16 to TRBJ1-2, with TRBD1 identical over 7 bases. Looked up from germline, CDR1 is KGHSY and CDR2 is FQNENV. Trimming removed 2 bases from V and 2 bases from J; junction bases left unmatched: 5. There are 15 residues in the CDR3.

The CDR3 DNA reads TGTGCCAGCAGTGAAATAATGTCTGGGGCCAACGTCCTGACTTTC. Protein: CASSEIMSGANVLTF. The V and J genes are TRBV6-1 and TRBJ2-6; D unresolved. Germline V gene data show CDR1 as MNHNS and CDR2 as SASEGT. There are 15 residues in the CDR3. V dropped 2 bases and J dropped 1 base, with 6 bases sitting between them.

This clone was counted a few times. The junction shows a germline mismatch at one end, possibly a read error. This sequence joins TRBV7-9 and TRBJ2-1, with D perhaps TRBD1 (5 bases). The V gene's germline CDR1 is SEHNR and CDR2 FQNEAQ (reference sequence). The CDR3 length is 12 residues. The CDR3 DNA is TGTTCCAGCAGCTTACCCGACAGTTCGCAGTTCTTC. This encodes CSSSLPDSSQFF.

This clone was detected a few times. CDR3 residues: CASSRDREYTEAFF. DNA for the CDR3: TGTGCCAGCAGCAGAGACAGGGAGTACACTGAAGCTTTCTTT. The rearrangement uses TRBV7-9 and TRBJ1-1; TRBD1 matches 7 bases. The CDR3 loop spans 14 amino acids. The germline V gene has CDR1 SEHNR and CDR2 FQNEAQ (reference sequence). V shed 5 bases and J 3 bases; nucleotides not matched to a gene: 6.

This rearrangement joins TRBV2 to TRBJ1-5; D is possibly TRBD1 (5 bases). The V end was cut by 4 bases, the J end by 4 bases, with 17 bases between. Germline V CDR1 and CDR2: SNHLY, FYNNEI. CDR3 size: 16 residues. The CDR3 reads CASSAQSAGSNQPQHF. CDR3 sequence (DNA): TGTGCCAGCAGTGCCCAATCCGCAGGGTCAAATCAGCCCCAGCATTTT.

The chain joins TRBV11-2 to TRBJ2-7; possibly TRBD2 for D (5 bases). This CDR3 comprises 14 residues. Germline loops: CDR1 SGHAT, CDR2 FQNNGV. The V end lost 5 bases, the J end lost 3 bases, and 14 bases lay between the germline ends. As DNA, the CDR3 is TGTGCCAGCAGCAAAGGACTGTCTCGCTACGAGCAGTACTTC. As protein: CASSKGLSRYEQYF.

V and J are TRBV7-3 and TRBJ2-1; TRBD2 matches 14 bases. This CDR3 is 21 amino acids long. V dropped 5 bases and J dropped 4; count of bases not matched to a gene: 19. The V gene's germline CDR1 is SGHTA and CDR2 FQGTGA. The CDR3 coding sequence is TGTGCCAGCAGCCAAAGCCCCCTCGGACTAGCGGGAGGAAGCCGGTACAATGAGCAGTTCTTC. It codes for CASSQSPLGLAGGSRYNEQFF.

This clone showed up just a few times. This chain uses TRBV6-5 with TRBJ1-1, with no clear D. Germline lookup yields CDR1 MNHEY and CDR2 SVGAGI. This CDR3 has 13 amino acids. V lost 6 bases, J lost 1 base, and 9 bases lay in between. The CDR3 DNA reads TGTGCCAGCAGCATACAGCCGAACACTGAAGCTTTCTTT. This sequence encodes CASSIQPNTEAFF.

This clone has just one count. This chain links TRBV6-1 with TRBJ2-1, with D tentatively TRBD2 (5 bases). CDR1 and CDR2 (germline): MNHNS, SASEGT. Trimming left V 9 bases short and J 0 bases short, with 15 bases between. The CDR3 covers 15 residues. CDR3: CASEKRSSSYNEQFF. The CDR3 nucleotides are TGTGCCAGTGAAAAGCGGAGTAGCTCCTACAATGAGCAGTTCTTC.

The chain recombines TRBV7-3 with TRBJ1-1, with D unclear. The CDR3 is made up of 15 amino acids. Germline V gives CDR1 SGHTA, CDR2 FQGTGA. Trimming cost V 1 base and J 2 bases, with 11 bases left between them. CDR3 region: CASSLNGQYNTEAFF. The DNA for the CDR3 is TGTGCCAGCAGCTTAAATGGTCAGTATAACACTGAAGCTTTCTTT.

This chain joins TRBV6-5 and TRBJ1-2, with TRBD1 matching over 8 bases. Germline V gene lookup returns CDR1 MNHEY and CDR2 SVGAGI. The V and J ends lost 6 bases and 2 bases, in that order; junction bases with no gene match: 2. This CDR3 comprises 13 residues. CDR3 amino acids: CASRRTGNYGYTF. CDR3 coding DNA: TGTGCCAGCAGGCGGACAGGGAACTATGGCTACACCTTC.

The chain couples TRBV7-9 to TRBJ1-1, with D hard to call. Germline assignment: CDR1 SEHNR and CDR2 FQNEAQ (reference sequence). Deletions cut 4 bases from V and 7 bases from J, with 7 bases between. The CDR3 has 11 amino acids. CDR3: CASSSGIEAFF. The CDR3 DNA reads TGTGCCAGCAGCTCCGGGATTGAAGCTTTCTTT.

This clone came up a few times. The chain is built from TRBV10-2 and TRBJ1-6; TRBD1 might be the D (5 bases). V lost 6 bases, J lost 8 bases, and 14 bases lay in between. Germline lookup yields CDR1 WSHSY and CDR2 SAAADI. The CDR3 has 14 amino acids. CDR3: CASRGRGEDSPLHF. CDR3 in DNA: TGCGCCAGCAGAGGTCGAGGGGAGGATTCACCCCTCCACTTT.